A few counts support the clone carrying this T cell receptor (beta chain). CDR3 size: 16 residues. With V trimmed by 0 bases and J by 5 bases, 10 bases remained unmatched. CDR1 is SGDLS and CDR2 is YYNGEE in the germline V gene. The data belong to a study of T-cell memory formation after mild COVID-19. Each CDR3 protein is one row after TCRdb ran MiXCR on the 5' RACE reads. Of about 430,000 distinct CDR3 sequences listed, 20% to 25% are singletons. The material sequenced was PBMCs or a T cell subset sorted from them (not recorded which). The rearrangement joins TRBV9 to TRBJ2-7, with 8 bases matching TRBD2. This clonotype originated in an adult woman who had mild COVID-19 (a few samples of this study predate the infection). Cell type and time point are not known. This chain's CDR3 is CASSVDNSGIPHEQYF. CDR3 DNA sequence: TGTGCCAGCAGCGTAGATAATAGCGGGATCCCCCACGAGCAGTACTTC.